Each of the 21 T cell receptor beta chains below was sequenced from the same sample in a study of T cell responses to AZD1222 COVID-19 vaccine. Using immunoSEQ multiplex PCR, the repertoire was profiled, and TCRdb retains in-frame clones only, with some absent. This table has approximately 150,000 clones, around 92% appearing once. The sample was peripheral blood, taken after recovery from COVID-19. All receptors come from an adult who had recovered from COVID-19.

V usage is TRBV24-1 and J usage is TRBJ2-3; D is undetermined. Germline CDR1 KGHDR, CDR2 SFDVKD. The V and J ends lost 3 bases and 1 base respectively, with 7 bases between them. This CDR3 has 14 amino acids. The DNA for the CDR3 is TGTGCCACCAGTGATCAAAGCCGCACAGATACGCAGTATTTT. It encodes CATSDQSRTDTQYF.

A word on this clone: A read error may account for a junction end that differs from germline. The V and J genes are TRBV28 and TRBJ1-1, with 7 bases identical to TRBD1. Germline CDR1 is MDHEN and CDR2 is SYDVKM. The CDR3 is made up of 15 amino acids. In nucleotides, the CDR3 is TGTGCCAGCAGTTTACCGAGGGGGCTGAAAACTGAAGCTTTCTTT. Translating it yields CASSLPRGLKTEAFF.

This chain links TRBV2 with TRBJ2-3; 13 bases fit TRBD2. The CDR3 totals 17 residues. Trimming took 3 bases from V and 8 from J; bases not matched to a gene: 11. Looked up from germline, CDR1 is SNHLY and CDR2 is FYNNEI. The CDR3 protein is CASSDPGTSGMGSTQYF. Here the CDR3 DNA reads TGTGCCAGCAGTGACCCCGGGACTAGCGGGATGGGCAGTACGCAGTATTTT. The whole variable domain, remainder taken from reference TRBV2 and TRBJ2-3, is EPEVTQTPSHQVTQMGQEVILRCVPISNHLYFYWYRQILGQKVEFLVSFYNNEISEKSEIFDDQFSVERPDGSNFTLKIRSTKLEDSAMYFCASSDPGTSGMGSTQYFGPGTRLTVL.

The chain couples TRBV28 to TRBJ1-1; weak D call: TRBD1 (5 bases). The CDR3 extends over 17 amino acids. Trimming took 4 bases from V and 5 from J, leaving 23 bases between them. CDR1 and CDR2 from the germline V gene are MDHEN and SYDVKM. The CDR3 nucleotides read TGTGCCAGCAGTTCCTCCACTTCTTCGTCGGGGCGGACTGAAGCTTTCTTT. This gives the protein CASSSSTSSSGRTEAFF.

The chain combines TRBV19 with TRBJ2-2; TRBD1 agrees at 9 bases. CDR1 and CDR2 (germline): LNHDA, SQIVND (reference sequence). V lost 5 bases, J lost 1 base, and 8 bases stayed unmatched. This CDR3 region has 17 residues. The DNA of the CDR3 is TGTGCCAGTAGTGGGGACAGGGCCACCCAGAACACCGGGGAGCTGTTTTTT. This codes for CASSGDRATQNTGELFF.

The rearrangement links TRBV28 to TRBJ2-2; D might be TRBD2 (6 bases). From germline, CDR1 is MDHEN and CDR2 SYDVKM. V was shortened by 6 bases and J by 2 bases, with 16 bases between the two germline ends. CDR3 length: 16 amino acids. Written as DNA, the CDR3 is TGTGCCAGCAGCTCCGGGGGATTAAAAAACACCGGGGAGCTGTTTTTT. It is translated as CASSSGGLKNTGELFF.

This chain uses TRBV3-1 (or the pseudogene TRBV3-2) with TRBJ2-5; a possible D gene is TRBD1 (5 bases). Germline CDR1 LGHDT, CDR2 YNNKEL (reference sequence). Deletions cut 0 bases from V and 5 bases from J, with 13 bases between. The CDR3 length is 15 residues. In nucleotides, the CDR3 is TGTGCCAGCAGCCAAGAAGGTGGGGCGGTGGAGACCCAGTACTTC. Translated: CASSQEGGAVETQYF.

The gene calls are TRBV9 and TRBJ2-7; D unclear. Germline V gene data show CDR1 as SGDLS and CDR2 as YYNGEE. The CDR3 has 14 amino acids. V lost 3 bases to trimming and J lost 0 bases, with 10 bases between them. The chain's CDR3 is CASSAEELSYEQYF. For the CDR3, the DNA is TGTGCCAGCAGCGCCGAGGAACTCTCCTACGAGCAGTACTTC.

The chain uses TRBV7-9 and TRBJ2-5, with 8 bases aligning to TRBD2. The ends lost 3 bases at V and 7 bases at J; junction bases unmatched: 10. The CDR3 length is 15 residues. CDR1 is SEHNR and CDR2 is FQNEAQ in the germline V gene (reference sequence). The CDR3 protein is CASSFGLARTGTQYF. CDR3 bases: TGTGCCAGCAGCTTCGGACTAGCCCGCACGGGGACCCAGTACTTC. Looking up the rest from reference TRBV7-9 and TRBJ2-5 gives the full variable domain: DTGVSQNPRHKITKRGQNVTFRCDPISEHNRLYWYRQTLGQGPEFLTYFQNEAQLEKSRLLSDRFSAERPKGSFSTLEIQRTEQGDSAMYLCASSFGLARTGTQYFGPGTRLLVL.

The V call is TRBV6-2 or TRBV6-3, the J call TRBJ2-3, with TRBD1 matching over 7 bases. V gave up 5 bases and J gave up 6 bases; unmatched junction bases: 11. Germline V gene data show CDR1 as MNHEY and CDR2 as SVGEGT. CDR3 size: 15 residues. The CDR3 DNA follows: TGTGCCAGCAGTGCCCGACAGGGTCTTTCCGATACGCAGTATTTT. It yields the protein CASSARQGLSDTQYF.

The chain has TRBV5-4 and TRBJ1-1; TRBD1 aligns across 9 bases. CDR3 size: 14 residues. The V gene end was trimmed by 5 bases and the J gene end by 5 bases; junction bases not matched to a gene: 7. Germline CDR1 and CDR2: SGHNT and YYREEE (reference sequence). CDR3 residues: CASSGQGIGTEAFF. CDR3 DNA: TGTGCCAGCAGTGGACAGGGGATCGGGACTGAAGCTTTCTTT.

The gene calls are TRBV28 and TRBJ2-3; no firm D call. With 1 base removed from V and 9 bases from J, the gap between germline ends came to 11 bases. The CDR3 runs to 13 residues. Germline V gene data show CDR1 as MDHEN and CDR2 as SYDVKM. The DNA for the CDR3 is TGTGCCAGCAGTTTATTAGTTTCTCGGACGCAGTATTTT. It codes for CASSLLVSRTQYF.

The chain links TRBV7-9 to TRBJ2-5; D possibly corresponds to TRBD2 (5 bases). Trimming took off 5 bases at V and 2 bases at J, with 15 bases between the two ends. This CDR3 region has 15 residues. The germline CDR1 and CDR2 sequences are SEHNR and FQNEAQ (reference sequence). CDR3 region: CASSRSVRGQETQYF. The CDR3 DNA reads TGTGCCAGCAGCCGGTCGGTCCGGGGTCAAGAGACCCAGTACTTC.

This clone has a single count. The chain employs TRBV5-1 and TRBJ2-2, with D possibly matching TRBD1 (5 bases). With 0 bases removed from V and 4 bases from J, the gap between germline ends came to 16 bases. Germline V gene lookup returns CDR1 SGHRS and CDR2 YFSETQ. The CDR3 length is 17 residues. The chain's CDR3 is CASSLGAFGQGTGELFF. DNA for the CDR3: TGCGCCAGCAGCTTGGGGGCGTTCGGGCAGGGCACCGGGGAGCTGTTTTTT.

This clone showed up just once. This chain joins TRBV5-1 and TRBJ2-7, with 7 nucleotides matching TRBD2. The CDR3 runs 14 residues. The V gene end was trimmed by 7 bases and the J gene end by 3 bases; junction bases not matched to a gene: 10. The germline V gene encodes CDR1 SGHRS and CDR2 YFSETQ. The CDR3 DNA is TGCGCCAGCCGGCCCGTGACTAGCAGCTACGAGCAGTACTTC. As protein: CASRPVTSSYEQYF.

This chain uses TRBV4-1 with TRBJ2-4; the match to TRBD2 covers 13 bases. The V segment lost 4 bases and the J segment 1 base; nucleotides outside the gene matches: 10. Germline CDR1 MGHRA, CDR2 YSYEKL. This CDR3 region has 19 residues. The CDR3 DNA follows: TGCGCCAGCAGCCGAGACGCTCTGGGACTAGCGGGGGCCAAAAACATTCAGTACTTC. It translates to CASSRDALGLAGAKNIQYF.

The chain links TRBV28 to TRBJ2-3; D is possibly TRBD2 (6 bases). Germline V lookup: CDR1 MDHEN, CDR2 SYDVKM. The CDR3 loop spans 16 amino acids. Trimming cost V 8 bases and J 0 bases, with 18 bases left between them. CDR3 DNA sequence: TGTGCCAGCCATAAGGCGAGGGACTGGAGCACAGATACGCAGTATTTT. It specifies CASHKARDWSTDTQYF.

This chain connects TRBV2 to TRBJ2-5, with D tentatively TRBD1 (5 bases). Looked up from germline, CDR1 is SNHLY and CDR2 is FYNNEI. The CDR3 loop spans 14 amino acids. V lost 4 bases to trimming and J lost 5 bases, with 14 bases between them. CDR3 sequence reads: CASSGMGRDETQYF. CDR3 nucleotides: TGTGCCAGCAGTGGAATGGGCAGGGATGAGACCCAGTACTTC.

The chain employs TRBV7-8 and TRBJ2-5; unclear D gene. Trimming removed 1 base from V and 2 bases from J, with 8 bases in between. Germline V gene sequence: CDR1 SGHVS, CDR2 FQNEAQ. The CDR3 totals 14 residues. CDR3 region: CASSLVLDQETQYF. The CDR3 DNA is TGTGCCAGCAGCTTAGTGCTGGATCAAGAGACCCAGTACTTC.

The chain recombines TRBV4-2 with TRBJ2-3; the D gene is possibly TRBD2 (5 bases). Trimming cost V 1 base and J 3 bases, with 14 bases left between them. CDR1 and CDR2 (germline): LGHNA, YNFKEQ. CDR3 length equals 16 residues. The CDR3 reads CASSQGWERMTDTQYF. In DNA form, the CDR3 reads TGTGCCAGCAGCCAAGGGTGGGAGCGGATGACAGATACGCAGTATTTT.

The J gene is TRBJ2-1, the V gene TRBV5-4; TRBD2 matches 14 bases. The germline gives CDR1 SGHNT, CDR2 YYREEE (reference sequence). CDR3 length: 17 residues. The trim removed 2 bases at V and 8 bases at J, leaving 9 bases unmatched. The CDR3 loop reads CASSFLAGLAGADEQFF. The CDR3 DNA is TGTGCCAGCAGCTTTCTGGCGGGACTAGCGGGAGCGGATGAGCAGTTCTTC.